The rows below give T cell receptor beta chains drawn from one sample of a study of Ad26.COV2.S vaccination and SARS-CoV-2 variants. TCRdb keeps only in-frame clones here, not all; method: immunoSEQ multiplex PCR. The repertoire holds approximately 420,000 clones, with about nine tenths as singletons. The sequenced sample was peripheral blood, obtained in a trial of Ad26.COV2.S vaccine versus placebo. All receptors come from a person aged 18 to 59 who received the Ad26.COV2.S COVID-19 vaccine or a placebo. Each CDR3 is given with its conserved first and last residue. D genes are given only for firm matches. Expanded clones are given a class, and other clones once, few, many or no size at all.

clone_size j_call v_call d_call cdr3_nt cdr3_aa
NA TRBJ1-6 TRBV18 TRBD1 TGTGCCAGCTCACCATCTGGACAGGGTCGGAATTCACCCCTCCACTTT CASSPSGQGRNSPLHF
NA TRBJ2-1 TRBV6-5 NA TGTGCCAGCAAACGAGCCTTGGGTAATGAGCAGTTCTTC CASKRALGNEQFF
NA TRBJ1-1 TRBV4-1 TRBD1 TGCGCCAGCAGCCAAGCTCCCTCTCGGGACAGGAGAGCTTTCTTT CASSQAPSRDRRAFF
NA TRBJ1-4 TRBV6-2/TRBV6-3 TRBD1 TGTGCCAGCAGTACCGACAGGGGAATGCGTGAAAAACTGTTTTTT CASSTDRGMREKLFF
once TRBJ1-1 TRBV2 NA TGTGCCAGCAGTGAATGGGGGGATGGATCCACTGAAGCTTTCTTT CASSEWGDGSTEAFF
NA TRBJ1-1 TRBV4-2 NA TGTGCCAGCAGCCAAGTTTTCTTTAGGGGGGCACTGAACACTGAAGCTTTCTTT CASSQVFFRGALNTEAFF
NA TRBJ2-1 TRBV6-5 NA TGTGCCAGCAGTTACGGCTGGGGGCAGGGCAATGAGCAGTTCTTC CASSYGWGQGNEQFF
NA TRBJ2-5 TRBV6-5 NA TGTGCCAGCCAATCGCCCTTGGGGACCCAGTACTTC CASQSPLGTQYF
NA TRBJ2-5 TRBV4-1 TRBD2 TGCGCCAGCAGCCAAGATCTTGAGGGTGGTCGGACGGGGGGGCTTTTTGAGACCCAGTACTTC CASSQDLEGGRTGGLFETQYF
NA TRBJ1-1 TRBV29-1 TRBD1 TGCAGCGTAGGACAGGGAATCGGCACTGAAGCTTTCTTT CSVGQGIGTEAFF
NA TRBJ2-7 TRBV19 NA TGTGCCAGTAGTATAGATGGAGGTTTCAACGAGCAGTACTTC CASSIDGGFNEQYF
few TRBJ1-6 TRBV7-6 NA TGTGCCAGCAGCTTAGGACCGAGCTCCTATAATTCACCCCTCCACTTT CASSLGPSSYNSPLHF
NA TRBJ2-7 TRBV7-9 TRBD1 TGTGCCAGCAGCGAACAGGGGCCTGAATACGAGCAGTACTTC CASSEQGPEYEQYF
NA TRBJ2-1 TRBV7-9 NA TGTGCCAGCAACCCGACTAGAAGCTACAATGAGCAGTTCTTC CASNPTRSYNEQFF
NA TRBJ2-7 TRBV6-1 NA TGTGCCAGCAGTGAAAGCCGCAGGGGCTACGAGCAGTACTTC CASSESRRGYEQYF
few TRBJ2-7 TRBV3-1/TRBV3-2 TRBD1 TGTGCCAGCAGCCGAACCGGGACAGGGGAGTACGAGCAGTACTTC CASSRTGTGEYEQYF
NA TRBJ1-5 TRBV4-1 NA TGCGCCAGCAGCCAAGCTCCCGGACAAGGGGCCCAGCATTTT CASSQAPGQGAQHF
once TRBJ2-1 TRBV18 NA TGTGCCAGCTCACCCCTAGCGCCGAGCTCCTACAATGAGCAGTTCTTC CASSPLAPSSYNEQFF
NA TRBJ1-3 TRBV4-3 NA TGCGCCAGCAGCCAAGAGTCGGGGGCGGGTGGAAACACCATATATTTT CASSQESGAGGNTIYF
NA TRBJ1-1 TRBV6-2/TRBV6-3 NA TGTGCCAGCAGTTACGAGGGGAAACCCCAGAGCCCGAACACTGAAGCTTTCTTT CASSYEGKPQSPNTEAFF
NA TRBJ1-1 TRBV10-1 TRBD1 TGCGCCAGCAGCAGGGGGGTAGGGGGAGGCACTGAAGCTTTCTTT CASSRGVGGGTEAFF
NA TRBJ2-2 TRBV7-2 NA TGTGCCAGCAGCTCCACCCCCCAAAGGGCACAGAACACCGGGGAGCTGTTTTTT CASSSTPQRAQNTGELFF
NA TRBJ1-2 TRBV2 TRBD1 TGTGCCAGCAGGGGTGGACAGGGGACCGATTATGGCTACACCTTC CASRGGQGTDYGYTF
NA TRBJ2-7 TRBV4-1 TRBD1 TGCGCCAGCAGCCAAGGGGACAGGAGCCTGTACGAGCAGTACTTC CASSQGDRSLYEQYF
NA TRBJ2-3 TRBV10-3 NA TGTGCCATCAGTGGACGGGGACCGAGCACAGATACGCAGTATTTT CAISGRGPSTDTQYF
NA TRBJ2-5 TRBV29-1 TRBD2 TGCAGCGTTGACCGGGACTACCCTCTCCAAGAGACCCAGTACTTC CSVDRDYPLQETQYF
NA TRBJ1-1 TRBV5-1 TRBD1 TGCGCCAGCAGCCTCCGGGACAGTTACACTGAAGCTTTCTTT CASSLRDSYTEAFF
NA TRBJ2-6 TRBV9 NA TGTGCCAGCAGCGTAGCTTACTCTGGGGCCAACGTCCTGACTTTC CASSVAYSGANVLTF
NA TRBJ1-2 TRBV27 NA TGTGCCAGCAGTTTAGGGTGGGGGCTCGGGTATGGCTACACCTTC CASSLGWGLGYGYTF
NA TRBJ2-1 TRBV24-1 NA TGTGCCACCTCAGGGTCCTACCGCGGTGAGCAGTTCTTC CATSGSYRGEQFF
NA TRBJ2-1 TRBV7-9 NA TGTGCCAGCAGCAATAGCGGAGTTGAGCAGTTCTTC CASSNSGVEQFF
NA TRBJ1-4 TRBV27 NA TGTGCCAGCAGGGGAGTTGGGGGTGAAAAACTGTTTTTT CASRGVGGEKLFF
NA TRBJ1-1 TRBV2 NA TGTGCCAGCAGTCCGGACGGTCCGAGAACTGAAGCTTTCTTT CASSPDGPRTEAFF
few TRBJ1-4 TRBV10-1 NA TGCGCCAGCAGACCAAACAGGGTACGAACTAATGAAAAACTGTTTTTT CASRPNRVRTNEKLFF
NA TRBJ1-1 TRBV3-1/TRBV3-2 NA TGTGCCAGCAGCCAAGCGTTATTACTGGGCACTGAAGCTTTCTTT CASSQALLLGTEAFF
once TRBJ2-7 TRBV5-1 TRBD2 TGCGCCAGCAGCTCACTAGCGGGGAAGAGCTCCTACGAGCAGTACTTC CASSSLAGKSSYEQYF
NA TRBJ1-6 TRBV30 NA TGTGCCTGGAGTGTATGGGCTAATTCACCCCTCCACTTT CAWSVWANSPLHF
NA TRBJ1-1 TRBV15 TRBD1 TGTGCCACCAGCAGAGTCAGGGGGTCAGAAGCTTTCTTT CATSRVRGSEAFF
NA TRBJ2-5 TRBV25-1 NA TGTGCCAGCAGCCAGGATGCAGTGGAGACCCAGTACTTC CASSQDAVETQYF
NA TRBJ2-1 TRBV3-1/TRBV3-2 NA TGTGCCAGCGCGATGGCGGCGACCTACAATGAGCAGTTCTTC CASAMAATYNEQFF
NA TRBJ1-2 TRBV7-2 NA TGTGCCAGCAGCTTAAATATAGGGCCCTATGGCTACACCTTC CASSLNIGPYGYTF
NA TRBJ2-7 TRBV6-6 NA TGTGCCAGCAGTTACTCGCTGGGTGGATTCTACGAGCAGTACTTC CASSYSLGGFYEQYF
NA TRBJ1-3 TRBV3-1/TRBV3-2 NA TGTGCCAGCAGCCCCACAGGTTCAGCGATCTCTGGAAACACCATATATTTT CASSPTGSAISGNTIYF
NA TRBJ1-5 TRBV19 NA TGTGCCAGTAGTTCATGGGAGAGCGGCCAGCCCCAGCATTTT CASSSWESGQPQHF
NA TRBJ2-3 TRBV7-2 NA TGTGCCAGCAGCCGGGTGGGGGGTAGGAGCACAGATACGCAGTATTTT CASSRVGGRSTDTQYF
NA TRBJ1-2 TRBV5-1 NA TGCGCCAGCAGCTTGGCCCGGGGGCAGGATGGCTACACCTTC CASSLARGQDGYTF
NA TRBJ1-5 TRBV2 TRBD1 TGTGCCAGCGACCGCGGGACAGATTTACTCAATCAGCCCCAGCATTTT CASDRGTDLLNQPQHF
NA TRBJ2-7 TRBV6-5 NA TGTGCCAGCAGTACAAGACAGGCCTCCTACGAGCAGTACTTC CASSTRQASYEQYF
once TRBJ2-1 TRBV2 NA TGTGCCAGCAGTGGTGGTCGGTCGGGGAGAAATGAGCAGTTCTTC CASSGGRSGRNEQFF
NA TRBJ2-1 TRBV12-3/TRBV12-4 NA TGTGCCAGCAGTTTTTCCCAGGGTCGATTGTTCTTC CASSFSQGRLFF
NA TRBJ1-2 TRBV7-8 TRBD1 TGTGCCAGCAGCCCACTAAACCGACAGGGGACGGGCGGCTACACCTTC CASSPLNRQGTGGYTF
NA TRBJ1-1 TRBV5-5 TRBD1 TGTGCCAGCAGCTTGGAGGGGGCGAACACTGAAGCTTTCTTT CASSLEGANTEAFF
NA TRBJ1-3 TRBV9 NA TGTGCCAGCAGCCCAACAGGGTTTAAAAACACCATATATTTT CASSPTGFKNTIYF
NA TRBJ2-1 TRBV6-4 NA TGTGCCAGCAGTGACGGGATCCCATCCATAACCCTGTTCTTC CASSDGIPSITLFF
NA TRBJ1-2 TRBV12-5 NA TGTGCTAGTGGTTTGTGGCAGGGGTATGGCTACACCTTC CASGLWQGYGYTF
NA TRBJ1-5 TRBV7-6 NA TGTGCCAGCAGCTTACGCCCGGGGTTAGATCAGCCCCAGCATTTT CASSLRPGLDQPQHF
NA TRBJ2-3 TRBV12-3/TRBV12-4 NA TGTGCCAGCAGTTTATACTCAGATACGCAGTATTTT CASSLYSDTQYF
NA TRBJ1-4 TRBV9 NA TGTGCCAGCAGCATCGGGACCTGGGCTAATGAAAAACTGTTTTTT CASSIGTWANEKLFF